What follows are 9 T cell receptor beta chains derived from one specimen sequenced in a study of cytomegalovirus exposure and HLA in healthy donors. The PCR was carried out with 60 Vbeta primers and 13 Jbeta primers. Profiled with immunoSEQ multiplex PCR; TCRdb holds only in-frame clones, not every one. This sample carries some 120,000 clones, 55% to 65% of them seen once, and the ten largest clones take roughly 9%. The sample was PBMCs. The receptors derive from a woman aged 40 to 55 in good health and CMV-seropositive.

The chain recombines TRBV4-3 with TRBJ2-7, with a tentative D call TRBD1 (6 bases). The CDR3 is made up of 15 amino acids. The V gene lost 0 bases and the J gene lost 3 bases, with 12 bases spanning the gap. CDR1 is LGHNA, CDR2 YSLEER, per germline. This chain's CDR3 is CASSQEEKDSYEQYF. CDR3 bases: TGCGCCAGCAGCCAAGAGGAAAAGGACAGCTACGAGCAGTACTTC.

This chain joins TRBV2 and TRBJ2-7, with 15 bases that match TRBD2. CDR1 and CDR2 from the germline V gene are SNHLY and FYNNEI. Unmatched junction bases numbered 7, after V lost 7 bases and J lost 6 bases. CDR3 length equals 15 residues. The chain's CDR3 is CASTSEGLAGGEQYF. The CDR3, as DNA: TGTGCCAGCACCTCCGAGGGACTAGCGGGAGGCGAGCAGTACTTC. Full variable domain (rest looked up from reference TRBV2 and TRBJ2-7): EPEVTQTPSHQVTQMGQEVILRCVPISNHLYFYWYRQILGQKVEFLVSFYNNEISEKSEIFDDQFSVERPDGSNFTLKIRSTKLEDSAMYFCASTSEGLAGGEQYFGPGTRLTVT.

The chain couples TRBV15 to TRBJ2-1; TRBD2 matches at 12 bases. V shed 5 bases, J shed 5 bases, and the junction held 7 bases outside the gene matches. Germline CDR1 reads LNHNV; CDR2 reads YYDKDF (reference sequence). CDR3 length equals 16 residues. The CDR3 DNA sequence: TGTGCCACCAGCGGGTATGGACTAGCGGGAAACAATGAGCAGTTCTTC. Protein: CATSGYGLAGNNEQFF. Drawing the rest from reference TRBV15 and TRBJ2-1, the complete variable domain is DAMVIQNPRYQVTQFGKPVTLSCSQTLNHNVMYWYQQKSSQAPKLLFHYYDKDFNNEADTPDNFQSRRPNTSFCFLDIRSPGLGDTAMYLCATSGYGLAGNNEQFFGPGTRLTVL.

The chain links TRBV5-4 to TRBJ1-1, with D uncertain. V gave up 6 bases and J gave up 0 bases, with 9 bases separating them. There are 13 residues in the CDR3. Per the germline V gene, CDR1 is SGHNT and CDR2 is YYREEE (reference sequence). The CDR3 coding sequence is TGTGCCAGCACATCCCACATGAACACTGAAGCTTTCTTT. It specifies CASTSHMNTEAFF.

The chain joins TRBV18 to TRBJ2-1, with 7 bases lining up with TRBD1. V dropped 6 bases and J dropped 5; count of bases not matched to a gene: 13. CDR1 and CDR2 from the germline V gene are KGHSH and LQKENI. This CDR3 region has 16 residues. CDR3 in DNA: TGTGCCAGCTCCCGCGACAGAGACAGGGACCACAATGAGCAGTTCTTC. Translating gives CASSRDRDRDHNEQFF.

Points on this clone: The same CDR3 is also encoded by other DNA sequences in this sample. The V call is TRBV6-5, the J call TRBJ1-2; tentative D call: TRBD1 (5 bases). CDR1 is MNHEY, CDR2 SVGAGI, per germline. The CDR3 is 12 residues long. V dropped 2 bases and J dropped 7 bases, with 8 bases sitting between them. The CDR3 DNA follows: TGTGCCAGCAGTTACCGCGGGGGTGGCTACACCTTC. This translates into CASSYRGGGYTF.

This chain uses TRBV19 with TRBJ2-2; D gene uncertain. The CDR3 is 15 residues long. Germline values: CDR1 LNHDA, CDR2 SQIVND (reference sequence). Deletions cut 3 bases from V and 3 bases from J, with 11 bases between. The CDR3 coding sequence is TGTGCCAGTAGTATGGGTCAGGTTTACACCGGGGAGCTGTTTTTT. It encodes CASSMGQVYTGELFF. The full variable domain, rest sourced from reference TRBV19 and TRBJ2-2, is DGGITQSPKYLFRKEGQNVTLSCEQNLNHDAMYWYRQDPGQGLRLIYYSQIVNDFQKGDIAEGYSVSREKKESFPLTVTSAQKNPTAFYLCASSMGQVYTGELFFGEGSRLTVL.

The chain is built from TRBV18 and TRBJ2-7; TRBD2 might be the D (5 bases). Deletions cut 3 bases from V and 0 bases from J, with 12 bases between. Germline lookup yields CDR1 KGHSH and CDR2 LQKENI. The CDR3 loop spans 15 amino acids. The CDR3 here is CASSPALSGSYEQYF. The DNA of the CDR3 is TGTGCCAGCTCACCGGCGCTGAGCGGCTCCTACGAGCAGTACTTC.

The rearrangement uses TRBV29-1 and TRBJ2-1; TRBD2 aligns across 10 bases. With V trimmed by 7 bases and J by 4 bases, 7 bases remained unmatched. CDR3 length equals 14 residues. Germline-derived CDR1 and CDR2 are SQVTM and ANQGSEA. This chain's CDR3 is CSAALAGAYNEQFF. CDR3 nucleotide sequence: TGCAGCGCCGCTCTAGCGGGAGCGTACAATGAGCAGTTCTTC.